The T cell receptor beta chain under discussion was sequenced for a study of blood T cell repertoires in COVID-19. Study overall: Collection of acute and convalescent COVID-19 samples took place in the United States, Italy and Spain.

V was pared by 0 bases and J by 11 bases, with 10 bases between. This CDR3 has 12 amino acids. From germline, CDR1 is MGHRA and CDR2 YSYEKL. Libraries were prepared by immunoSEQ multiplex PCR; TCRdb keeps only in-frame clonotypes and omits some of them. This table has some 190,000 clones, roughly 84% appearing once. The V gene is TRBV4-1, the J gene TRBJ1-1, with D hard to call. The origin of this receptor is a woman between 25 and 40 years old who had been exposed to COVID-19. Sequencing was performed on PBMCs or T cells enriched from blood (not recorded which). CDR3 nucleotides: TGCGCCAGCAGCCAAGAATCAGGCTCTGCTTTCTTT. Protein product: CASSQESGSAFF.